The next 29 T cell receptor beta chains were all read from a single sample in a study of blood T cell repertoires in COVID-19. Generated by immunoSEQ multiplex PCR, the TCRdb table keeps only in-frame clones and is missing some. The profile shows a few hundred thousand clones, around 87% of them singletons. Sequencing input: peripheral blood. These receptors were collected from a man aged 18 to 29 with active or convalescent COVID-19.

The rearrangement uses TRBV28 and TRBJ1-5; 7 nucleotides line up with TRBD1. V shed 1 base, J shed 6 bases, and the junction held 6 bases outside the gene matches. Germline V CDR1 and CDR2: MDHEN, SYDVKM. CDR3 length: 15 amino acids. Written as DNA, the CDR3 is TGTGCCAGCAGTTTATTGACAGGGAGTGGTCAGCCCCAGCATTTT. Its translation is CASSLLTGSGQPQHF.

The genes are TRBV3-1 (or the pseudogene TRBV3-2) and TRBJ1-3; D might be TRBD1 (5 bases). Trimming stripped 4 bases from V and 4 bases from J, with 11 bases between. The CDR3 is made up of 14 amino acids. Looked up from germline, CDR1 is LGHDT and CDR2 is YNNKEL (reference sequence). CDR3 nucleotides: TGTGCCAGCAGCCCAGGGAGGAGCGGAAACACCATATATTTT. Protein product: CASSPGRSGNTIYF.

The V and J genes are TRBV2 and TRBJ2-7; 9 nucleotides agree with TRBD1. CDR1 is SNHLY, CDR2 FYNNEI, per germline. With 8 bases clipped from V and 4 bases from J, the junction kept 9 bases outside the gene matches. CDR3 size: 14 residues. CDR3 in DNA: TGTGCCAGCCGCCCCGGACAGGGGTCTTACGAGCAGTACTTC. It yields the protein CASRPGQGSYEQYF.

V usage is TRBV18 and J usage is TRBJ2-1, with D perhaps matching TRBD1 (5 bases). Germline values: CDR1 KGHSH, CDR2 LQKENI. V shed 4 bases and J shed 6 bases, with 16 bases lying between them. The CDR3 is made up of 15 amino acids. The CDR3 nucleotides read TGTGCCAGCTCACGTGTCACTGGGGCCTCCAATGAGCAGTTCTTC. Protein product: CASSRVTGASNEQFF.

This chain connects TRBV11-3 to TRBJ1-2, with D possibly being TRBD1 (6 bases). The V and J ends lost 5 bases and 5 bases respectively, with 12 bases between them. This CDR3 has 13 residues. Germline CDR1 reads SGHNT; CDR2 reads YENEEA. The CDR3 spells CASSPGQYYGYTF. CDR3 nucleotide sequence: TGTGCCAGCAGCCCCGGACAGTATTATGGCTACACCTTC.

V gene TRBV5-1 combines with J gene TRBJ1-6, with 7 bases aligning to TRBD1. The CDR3 runs to 15 residues. Losses at the gene ends were 3 bases for V and 13 bases for J; bases not matched to a gene: 13. From germline, CDR1 is SGHRS and CDR2 YFSETQ. The CDR3 reads CASSSIGGGLFPLHF. As DNA, the CDR3 is TGCGCCAGCAGCTCCATAGGAGGGGGCCTTTTCCCCCTCCACTTT.

The V and J genes are TRBV21-1 and TRBJ1-5. TRBV21-1 is reported as a pseudogene. The length of the CDR3 is 17 residues. In DNA, the CDR3 is TGTGCCAGCAGCAGGAGTCCACCGACCGCCGCGAATCAGCCCCAGCATTTT. Encoded protein: CASSRSPPTAANQPQHF.

This clone was seen only a few times. This chain uses TRBV2 with TRBJ2-6, with TRBD1 identical over 7 bases. Germline loops: CDR1 SNHLY, CDR2 FYNNEI. The CDR3 extends over 15 amino acids. Losses at the gene ends were 7 bases for V and 0 bases for J; bases not matched to a gene: 3. The DNA of the CDR3 is TGTGCCAGCAAGGACAGGATCTCTGGGGCCAACGTCCTGACTTTC. This encodes CASKDRISGANVLTF.

The rearrangement joins TRBV11-1 to TRBJ1-6; a weak D match, TRBD1 (6 bases). CDR1 and CDR2 from the germline V gene are SGHAT and FQDESV (reference sequence). The V gene lost 5 bases and the J gene lost 8 bases, with 16 bases spanning the gap. The CDR3 covers 15 residues. The CDR3 protein is CASSPGASFYSPLHF. For the CDR3, the DNA is TGTGCCAGCAGCCCAGGGGCTTCTTTTTATTCACCCCTCCACTTT.

This clone was seen a single time. The V gene is TRBV27, the J gene TRBJ1-4; 8 nucleotides match TRBD1. Germline loops: CDR1 MNHEY, CDR2 SMNVEV (reference sequence). The CDR3 is made up of 18 amino acids. The junction had 18 bases not matched to a gene; V was cut back by 5 bases and J by 7 bases. CDR3 protein: CASSPNGASYRGGEKLFF. The CDR3 nucleotides are TGTGCCAGCAGTCCCAACGGGGCCTCCTACAGGGGGGGTGAAAAACTGTTTTTT.

The CDR3 DNA reads TGTGCCACCTCCCTGACAGGGGGACTGAACACTGAAGCTTTCTTT. Translation gives CATSLTGGLNTEAFF. The rearrangement links TRBV24-1 to TRBJ1-1; 9 nucleotides match TRBD1. J lost 0 bases, V lost 9 bases, and 7 bases had no gene match. Germline assignment: CDR1 KGHDR and CDR2 SFDVKD. The CDR3 is 15 residues long.

V usage is TRBV7-9 and J usage is TRBJ2-3, with D possibly TRBD1 on 6 matching bases. There are 16 residues in the CDR3. The ends were cut back, 5 bases at V and 6 bases at J, with 21 bases in the middle. The germline gives CDR1 SEHNR, CDR2 FQNEAQ (reference sequence). The CDR3 sequence is CASSPLSSTRGDTQYF. The CDR3 DNA reads as TGTGCCAGCAGCCCCCTGTCCTCCACGAGGGGGGATACGCAGTATTTT.

V usage is TRBV5-4 and J usage is TRBJ1-2; TRBD1 agrees at 7 bases. The germline V gene encodes CDR1 SGHNT and CDR2 YYREEE (reference sequence). The V and J ends lost 2 bases and 8 bases, in that order; junction bases with no gene match: 9. The CDR3 covers 14 residues. The CDR3 nucleotides are TGTGCCAGCAGCTTTTACGACAGGGAGAAAGGCTACACCTTC. Its protein is CASSFYDREKGYTF.

The CDR3 coding sequence is TGTGCCAGTAGTTCAGGGACAGGGGGCTATGGGGCCAACGTCCTGACTTTC. This codes for CASSSGTGGYGANVLTF. V and J are TRBV19 and TRBJ2-6; TRBD1 matches 12 bases. Looked up from germline, CDR1 is LNHDA and CDR2 is SQIVND (reference sequence). Trimming at V came to 5 bases and at J to 3 bases, leaving 5 bases not matched to a gene. There are 17 residues in the CDR3.

The chain links TRBV27 to TRBJ2-5; 12 bases match TRBD2. V was clipped by 5 bases and J by 5 bases; unmatched bases: 9. Germline loops: CDR1 MNHEY, CDR2 SMNVEV (reference sequence). CDR3 length: 16 amino acids. The CDR3, as DNA: TGTGCCAGCAGTCGAACTATTACTAGCGGGAGGGAGACCCAGTACTTC. Its translation: CASSRTITSGRETQYF.

The chain recombines TRBV6-5 with TRBJ1-2, with TRBD1 matching over 11 bases. The V and J ends lost 7 bases and 7 bases, in that order; junction bases with no gene match: 2. In germline, CDR1 is MNHEY, CDR2 SVGAGI. The CDR3 sequence is 12 residues long. CDR3 region: CASTGQGGGYTF. The CDR3 DNA is TGTGCCAGCACGGGACAGGGGGGTGGCTACACCTTC.

This clone was picked up one time. The rearrangement uses TRBV5-1 and TRBJ2-1; TRBD1 aligns across 7 bases. Germline CDR1 reads SGHRS; CDR2 reads YFSETQ. Trimming cost V 4 bases and J 6 bases; bases outside gene matches: 10. There are 15 residues in the CDR3. The CDR3 region has the DNA TGCGCCAGCAGCCCTGGCGAACAGGGGAGCAATGAGCAGTTCTTC. As protein: CASSPGEQGSNEQFF.

The chain joins TRBV3-1 (or the pseudogene TRBV3-2) to TRBJ1-5; D might be TRBD1 (5 bases). The CDR3 totals 14 residues. Germline assignment: CDR1 LGHDT and CDR2 YNNKEL (reference sequence). V lost 4 bases and J lost 2, with 9 bases in between. The CDR3 loop reads CASSLKGGNQPQHF. DNA of the CDR3: TGTGCCAGCAGCCTAAAAGGGGGCAATCAGCCCCAGCATTTT.

This rearrangement joins TRBV6-2 or TRBV6-3 to TRBJ2-3; 9 bases line up with TRBD1. The CDR3 has 14 residues. Trimming cost V 5 bases and J 5 bases; bases outside gene matches: 5. Germline CDR1 and CDR2: MNHEY and SVGEGT. CDR3 protein: CASSPQGAEDTQYF. DNA for the CDR3: TGTGCCAGCAGTCCACAGGGGGCAGAAGATACGCAGTATTTT.

The V call is TRBV4-1, the J call TRBJ1-2, with D maybe TRBD1 (5 bases). This CDR3 contains 16 residues. The ends were cut back, 0 bases at V and 0 bases at J, with 11 bases in the middle. Germline V gene sequence: CDR1 MGHRA, CDR2 YSYEKL. This CDR3 reads CASSQEGHAANYGYTF. CDR3 nucleotide sequence: TGCGCCAGCAGCCAAGAGGGGCATGCAGCTAACTATGGCTACACCTTC.

The gene calls are TRBV29-1 and TRBJ2-5; TRBD2 matches at 10 bases. The J segment lost 4 bases and the V segment lost 3 bases, leaving 8 bases of the junction unmatched. CDR3 length equals 15 residues. Germline V lookup: CDR1 SQVTM, CDR2 ANQGSEA. CDR3 bases: TGCAGCGTTGACGGGCTAGCGGGAGCCGGAGAGACCCAGTACTTC. Protein sequence: CSVDGLAGAGETQYF.

J is TRBJ2-1 and V is TRBV27; tentatively, D is TRBD1 (5 bases). The CDR3 length is 14 residues. The ends were cut back, 3 bases at V and 2 bases at J, with 8 bases in the middle. Per germline, CDR1 MNHEY and CDR2 SMNVEV (reference sequence). This CDR3 is CASSFDRAYNEQFF. CDR3 sequence (DNA): TGTGCCAGCAGTTTTGACAGAGCCTACAATGAGCAGTTCTTC.

J is TRBJ2-2 and V is TRBV28, with 7 bases matching TRBD1. J was trimmed by 6 bases and V by 4 bases; bases with no gene match: 14. The CDR3 has 17 amino acids. Per germline, CDR1 MDHEN and CDR2 SYDVKM. The DNA of the CDR3 is TGTGCCAGCAGTTACGGCGCCACCCCTACAGGGGCCGGGGAGCTGTTTTTT. This translates into CASSYGATPTGAGELFF.

The chain links TRBV6-5 to TRBJ2-1; TRBD2 matches at 15 bases. This CDR3 has 15 amino acids. The trim removed 7 bases at V and 9 bases at J, leaving 7 bases unmatched. Germline CDR1 MNHEY, CDR2 SVGAGI. CDR3 sequence: CASIPGLAGGGEQFF. The CDR3 nucleotides are TGTGCCAGCATTCCGGGACTAGCGGGAGGAGGTGAGCAGTTCTTC.

This clone was counted between two and nine times. V usage is TRBV6-2 or TRBV6-3 and J usage is TRBJ1-1, with unresolved D. Trimming removed 0 bases at V and 3 bases at J, with 8 bases between. There are 14 residues in the CDR3. Germline-derived CDR1 and CDR2 are MNHEY and SVGEGT. CDR3 sequence reads: CASSYSIRDTEAFF. The CDR3 region has the DNA TGTGCCAGCAGTTACTCGATTCGGGACACTGAAGCTTTCTTT.

This chain uses TRBV14 with TRBJ1-4; 8 nucleotides agree with TRBD1. Germline-derived CDR1 and CDR2 are SGHDN and FVKESK. Unmatched junction bases numbered 12, after V lost 1 base and J lost 8 bases. The CDR3 sequence is 17 residues long. The CDR3 sequence is CASSQGRGQGAYEKLFF. CDR3 coding DNA: TGTGCCAGCAGCCAAGGAAGGGGGCAGGGGGCTTACGAAAAACTGTTTTTT.

This chain links TRBV2 with TRBJ2-7, with D perhaps TRBD2 (5 bases). Trimming shortened V by 7 bases and J by 3 bases, and 19 bases separated the two germline ends. Germline values: CDR1 SNHLY, CDR2 FYNNEI. The CDR3 loop spans 15 amino acids. DNA for the CDR3: TGTGCCAGCAACGGGGAGTTGATGGGTAGCTACGAGCAGTACTTC. This translates into CASNGELMGSYEQYF. The variable domain in full, with the rest retrieved from reference TRBV2 and TRBJ2-7, is EPEVTQTPSHQVTQMGQEVILRCVPISNHLYFYWYRQILGQKVEFLVSFYNNEISEKSEIFDDQFSVERPDGSNFTLKIRSTKLEDSAMYFCASNGELMGSYEQYFGPGTRLTVT.

The V call is TRBV6-6, the J call TRBJ2-5; 7 positions match TRBD1. After removal of 2 bases from V and 8 bases from J, the junction contained 8 bases not matched to a gene. This CDR3 is 14 amino acids long. The germline V gene has CDR1 MNHNY and CDR2 SVGAGI (reference sequence). The CDR3 sequence is CASSYGGTGETQYF. The CDR3, as DNA: TGTGCCAGCAGTTACGGGGGAACAGGGGAAACCCAGTACTTC.

The chain employs TRBV11-2 and TRBJ2-3; 8 bases map to TRBD2. CDR3 length: 13 residues. After removal of 3 bases from V and 6 bases from J, the junction contained 2 bases not matched to a gene. CDR1 and CDR2 from the germline V gene are SGHAT and FQNNGV. The CDR3 DNA sequence: TGTGCCAGCAGCTTCGGCGGGGGGGATACGCAGTATTTT. Protein product: CASSFGGGDTQYF.